The 24 T cell receptor beta chains given below trace back to one sample, sequenced in a study of blood T cell repertoires in COVID-19 (dated by TCRdb to about 2020). Library generation was performed with the immunoSEQ multiplex PCR assay. The source is immuneACCESS, and TCRdb retained only in-frame sequences with V and J called. Part of the clones is not carried over; for the studies checked, unresolved V genes explain less than half of this, and the remainder is unexplained. The sample table shows some 140,000 clones, and about 80% are seen once. About 31% of the sample belongs to the ten largest clones. What was sequenced was peripheral blood. Receptor source: a woman aged 55-69 years with acute or convalescent COVID-19.

This clone was counted between two and nine times. The chain has TRBV30 and TRBJ1-1; no reliable D call. The CDR3 is made up of 12 amino acids. V lost 6 bases, J lost 0 bases, and 8 bases lay in between. The germline V gene encodes CDR1 GTSNPN and CDR2 SVGIG (reference sequence). As DNA, the CDR3 is TGTGCCTGTTGGAGGATGAACACTGAAGCTTTCTTT. Its translation is CACWRMNTEAFF.

This clone was recorded once. CDR3 in DNA: TGCGCCAGCAGCTTGCCGAAGGGCAGTACAGGGAGCTCCTACAATGAGCAGTTCTTC. It yields the protein CASSLPKGSTGSSYNEQFF. V and J are TRBV5-1 and TRBJ2-1; D might be TRBD1 (6 bases). In germline, CDR1 is SGHRS, CDR2 YFSETQ. The CDR3 is 19 residues long. Trimming removed 1 base at V and 0 bases at J, with 20 bases between. The entire variable domain, with the rest obtained from reference TRBV5-1 and TRBJ2-1, is as follows: KAGVTQTPRYLIKTRGQQVTLSCSPISGHRSVSWYQQTPGQGLQFLFEYFSETQRNKGNFPGRFSGRQFSNSRSEMNVSTLELGDSALYLCASSLPKGSTGSSYNEQFFGPGTRLTVL.

This clone was picked up one time. The chain carries TRBV5-6 and TRBJ2-3; D is perhaps TRBD1 (6 bases). The CDR3 covers 16 residues. Trimming removed 5 bases at V and 0 bases at J, with 16 bases between. Looked up from germline, CDR1 is SGHDT and CDR2 is YYEEEE. This CDR3 reads CASSRGQPSSTDTQYF. The CDR3 DNA is TGTGCCAGCAGTAGGGGACAACCCTCTAGCACAGATACGCAGTATTTT. Based on the CDR3 plus reference TRBV5-6 and TRBJ2-3, the full variable domain is DAGVTQSPTHLIKTRGQQVTLRCSPKSGHDTVSWYQQALGQGPQFIFQYYEEEERQRGNFPDRFSGHQFPNYSSELNVNALLLGDSALYLCASSRGQPSSTDTQYFGPGTRLTVL.

V gene TRBV28 combines with J gene TRBJ2-1; 11 bases line up with TRBD1. The CDR3 consists of 16 residues. In germline, CDR1 is MDHEN, CDR2 SYDVKM. V lost 6 bases and J lost 5; bases outside the gene matches: 9. CDR3 in DNA: TGTGCCAGCAGCTGGGACAGGGGGTACCGAGACAATGAGCAGTTCTTC. Protein: CASSWDRGYRDNEQFF.

This chain uses TRBV5-6 with TRBJ1-2, with no clear D. Germline-derived CDR1 and CDR2 are SGHDT and YYEEEE. This CDR3 has 14 amino acids. Trimming removed 0 bases at V and 4 bases at J, with 10 bases between. CDR3 sequence (DNA): TGTGCCAGCAGCTTGGAAACAGTTCTCTATGGCTACACCTTC. This sequence encodes CASSLETVLYGYTF.

This rearrangement joins TRBV2 to TRBJ1-5; 8 bases fit TRBD1. The CDR3 runs to 13 residues. Per the germline V gene, CDR1 is SNHLY and CDR2 is FYNNEI. V shed 7 bases and J 4 bases; nucleotides not matched to a gene: 3. The CDR3 here is CASTRQGNQPQHF. The CDR3, as DNA: TGTGCCAGCACCCGACAGGGGAATCAGCCCCAGCATTTT.

V and J are TRBV19 and TRBJ2-2; maybe TRBD1 (6 bases). Germline V gene data show CDR1 as LNHDA and CDR2 as SQIVND (reference sequence). Between the trimmed V and J ends, which lost 3 bases and 0 bases, there was a span of 14 bases. CDR3 length equals 17 residues. The CDR3 region is CASSMITGTANTGELFF. CDR3 bases: TGTGCCAGTAGTATGATTACAGGGACGGCGAACACCGGGGAGCTGTTTTTT.

The table lists this clone with a few counts. The V call is TRBV15, the J call TRBJ1-6; the D is unclear. V lost 0 bases and J lost 9, with 3 bases in between. Germline values: CDR1 LNHNV, CDR2 YYDKDF (reference sequence). The CDR3 loop spans 12 amino acids. The CDR3 DNA reads as TGTGCCACCAGCAGAGACGGTTCACCCCTCCACTTT. As protein: CATSRDGSPLHF. Combining the CDR3 with reference TRBV15 and TRBJ1-6 gives the whole variable domain DAMVIQNPRYQVTQFGKPVTLSCSQTLNHNVMYWYQQKSSQAPKLLFHYYDKDFNNEADTPDNFQSRRPNTSFCFLDIRSPGLGDTAMYLCATSRDGSPLHFGNGTRLTVT.

This sequence joins TRBV2 and TRBJ1-3, with no clear D. The V end was cut by 4 bases, the J end by 0 bases, with 13 bases between. The CDR3 runs 16 residues. Looked up from germline, CDR1 is SNHLY and CDR2 is FYNNEI. Here the CDR3 reads CASSGNTRSSGNTIYF. The CDR3 nucleotides read TGTGCCAGCAGTGGTAACACAAGAAGCTCTGGAAACACCATATATTTT.

The V gene is TRBV6-5, the J gene TRBJ1-1; D is perhaps TRBD1 (6 bases). Trimming removed 7 bases at V and 6 bases at J, with 18 bases between. The germline V gene encodes CDR1 MNHEY and CDR2 SVGAGI. This CDR3 has 14 residues. Written as DNA, the CDR3 is TGTGCCAGCAAAAACAGGGATTTGACGGCTGAAGCTTTCTTT. It translates to CASKNRDLTAEAFF.

The chain carries TRBV5-5 and TRBJ1-5, with 7 nucleotides matching TRBD1. Per germline, CDR1 SGHKS and CDR2 YYEKEE (reference sequence). Germline trimming cut 4 bases from V and 6 bases from J; bases unmatched to any gene: 7. The length of the CDR3 is 14 residues. The CDR3 DNA is TGTGCCAGCAGCCCCGGGACAGTAAGTCAGCCCCAGCATTTT. Its protein is CASSPGTVSQPQHF.

V is TRBV18 and J is TRBJ1-5; tentatively, D is TRBD1 (5 bases). The CDR3 has 15 amino acids. Trimming stripped 2 bases from V and 2 bases from J, with 10 bases between. The germline CDR1 and CDR2 sequences are KGHSH and LQKENI. This chain's CDR3 is CASSPAGPGNQPQHF. CDR3 in DNA: TGTGCCAGCTCACCAGCGGGGCCTGGCAATCAGCCCCAGCATTTT.

This chain connects TRBV2 to TRBJ2-3, with D maybe TRBD2 (5 bases). The ends were cut back, 7 bases at V and 1 base at J, with 15 bases in the middle. The CDR3 sequence is 15 residues long. The germline V gene encodes CDR1 SNHLY and CDR2 FYNNEI. CDR3 DNA sequence: TGTGCCAGCAAGGAGGAACAGACCCGCACAGATACGCAGTATTTT. Amino acids: CASKEEQTRTDTQYF.

CDR3 DNA sequence: TGTGCCAGCACCCGAGGGGGTGGGGAGCAGTACTTC. As protein: CASTRGGGEQYF. This chain links TRBV6-5 with TRBJ2-7, with D perhaps TRBD1 (6 bases). CDR3 length: 12 residues. In germline, CDR1 is MNHEY, CDR2 SVGAGI. Trimming left V 7 bases short and J 7 bases short, with 14 bases between.

CDR3 sequence (DNA): TGTGCCAGCAGCCAAGCGGGTGGAGGGTCTAGGACTGAAGCTTTCTTT. Translating it yields CASSQAGGGSRTEAFF. This sequence joins TRBV3-1 (or the pseudogene TRBV3-2) and TRBJ1-1; D gene ambiguous. The CDR3 consists of 16 residues. Germline CDR1 reads LGHDT; CDR2 reads YNNKEL (reference sequence). The V end lost 1 base, the J end lost 5 bases, and 17 bases lay between the germline ends.

The gene calls are TRBV7-2 and TRBJ1-2, with a weak D call TRBD1 (5 bases). The V gene's germline CDR1 is SGHTA and CDR2 FQGNSA. V lost 3 bases and J lost 3, with 11 bases in between. The length of the CDR3 is 14 residues. The CDR3 spells CASSFPGRYYGYTF. CDR3 coding DNA: TGTGCCAGCAGCTTTCCAGGGCGGTACTATGGCTACACCTTC.

This rearrangement joins TRBV12-3 or TRBV12-4 to TRBJ1-1; D unclear. Trimming took 2 bases from V and 4 from J, leaving 8 bases between them. The CDR3 length is 13 residues. The CDR3 nucleotides are TGTGCCAGCAGTTTATTGTCGGGCACTGAAGCTTTCTTT. Amino acid sequence: CASSLLSGTEAFF.

The chain uses TRBV9 and TRBJ2-2, with a possible D match to TRBD2 (5 bases). This CDR3 has 17 amino acids. Germline CDR1 SGDLS, CDR2 YYNGEE. Trimming removed 0 bases from V and 4 bases from J, with 16 bases in between. Written as DNA, the CDR3 is TGTGCCAGCAGCGTAGGGCCGGCGGGCAGCTCCACCGGGGAGCTGTTTTTT. Protein product: CASSVGPAGSSTGELFF.

The chain couples TRBV3-1 (or the pseudogene TRBV3-2) to TRBJ2-3, with unresolved D. CDR3 length: 14 amino acids. CDR1 is LGHDT, CDR2 YNNKEL, per germline (reference sequence). The V end lost 1 base, the J end lost 0 bases, and 5 bases lay between the germline ends. CDR3 DNA sequence: TGTGCCAGCAGCCAAGCGGGTAGCACAGATACGCAGTATTTT. This sequence encodes CASSQAGSTDTQYF.

The chain uses TRBV6-1 and TRBJ1-1; 8 nucleotides agree with TRBD1. V shed 3 bases, J shed 2 bases, and the junction held 2 bases outside the gene matches. This CDR3 is built from 14 residues. Germline CDR1 is MNHNS and CDR2 is SASEGT. CDR3 DNA: TGTGCCAGCAGTGACGGACAGGGTAACACTGAAGCTTTCTTT. Protein product: CASSDGQGNTEAFF.

This chain links TRBV7-9 with TRBJ2-5; 7 bases align to TRBD2. The CDR3 is 15 residues long. Germline CDR1 and CDR2: SEHNR and FQNEAQ (reference sequence). J lost 5 bases, V lost 5 bases, and 11 bases had no gene match. CDR3 nucleotides: TGTGCCAGCAGCGCCCGAATCGGGGGGAATGAGACCCAGTACTTC. As protein: CASSARIGGNETQYF.

This sequence joins TRBV5-6 and TRBJ1-5; a possible D gene is TRBD1 (6 bases). The CDR3 loop spans 15 amino acids. Trimming pared 6 bases from V and 2 bases from J, leaving 15 bases between. Germline CDR1 is SGHDT and CDR2 is YYEEEE. The chain's CDR3 is CASKKGGVRNQPQHF. The CDR3 coding sequence is TGTGCCAGCAAAAAGGGGGGGGTGCGCAATCAGCCCCAGCATTTT. Based on the CDR3 plus reference TRBV5-6 and TRBJ1-5, the full variable domain is DAGVTQSPTHLIKTRGQQVTLRCSPKSGHDTVSWYQQALGQGPQFIFQYYEEEERQRGNFPDRFSGHQFPNYSSELNVNALLLGDSALYLCASKKGGVRNQPQHFGDGTRLSIL.

This rearrangement joins TRBV18 to TRBJ1-6; weak D call: TRBD1 (6 bases). V lost 3 bases, J lost 7 bases, and 13 bases lay in between. The V gene's germline CDR1 is KGHSH and CDR2 LQKENI. CDR3 length equals 15 residues. CDR3 sequence: CASSPEGRGNSPLHF. In DNA form, the CDR3 reads TGTGCCAGCTCACCCGAAGGCAGGGGCAATTCACCCCTCCACTTT.

The chain links TRBV6-5 to TRBJ1-2; D not resolved. This CDR3 is 13 amino acids long. Germline CDR1 is MNHEY and CDR2 is SVGAGI. Between the trimmed V and J ends, which lost 4 bases and 4 bases, there was a span of 10 bases. The CDR3 reads CASSSQVGYGYTF. DNA of the CDR3: TGTGCCAGCAGTTCGCAGGTGGGCTATGGCTACACCTTC.